The rows below give T cell receptor beta chains drawn from one sample of a study of neurological immune-mediated disorders. TCRdb reprocessed the 5' RACE reads via MiXCR and lists one record per CDR3 protein. The sample has some 89,000 distinct CDR3 sequences; 3.5% to 4.5% are singletons. Specimen: PBMCs. The receptors stem from a woman aged 55 to 70 with multiple sclerosis. CDR3s include the opening cysteine and the closing phenylalanine or tryptophan. Fields, in order: D gene, clone size, V gene, J gene, CDR3 DNA, CDR3 protein. The D gene is left open where the match is weak. The size entry is marked missing in some rows and otherwise reads once, few, many or a size class.

D: .; size: many; V: TRBV20-1; J: TRBJ2-7; DNA: TGCAGTGCTAGAGATTTTCGCTACGAGCAGTACTTC; CDR3: CSARDFRYEQYF
D: .; size: many; V: TRBV20-1; J: TRBJ1-2; DNA: TGCAGTGCCCCGCTCCCAGGGCACTATGGCTACACCTTC; CDR3: CSAPLPGHYGYTF
D: .; size: many; V: TRBV5-6; J: TRBJ2-7; DNA: TGTGCCAGCAGCTCCCCGGGACGGGGGCTCTACGAGCAGTACTTC; CDR3: CASSSPGRGLYEQYF
D: TRBD1; size: many; V: TRBV27; J: TRBJ1-5; DNA: TGTGCCAGTAGCAGGGACAGGGGAGTGCAGCCCCAGCATTTT; CDR3: CASSRDRGVQPQHF
D: .; size: medium-sized; V: TRBV4-1; J: TRBJ2-5; DNA: TGCGCCAGCAGCCCTCCAGGGGGGTCGGAGACCCAGTACTTC; CDR3: CASSPPGGSETQYF
D: TRBD2; size: many; V: TRBV20-1; J: TRBJ2-1; DNA: TGCAGTGCTAGAGATAGGGCGGGGGGGCTGAATGAGCAGTTCTTC; CDR3: CSARDRAGGLNEQFF
D: TRBD1; size: many; V: TRBV7-9; J: TRBJ2-6; DNA: TGTGCCAGCAGCTACCAGACAGGGATCTCTGGGGCCAACGTCCTGACTTTC; CDR3: CASSYQTGISGANVLTF
D: .; size: many; V: TRBV10-3; J: TRBJ2-7; DNA: TGTGCCATCAGGGCCGGGACGGGCGCCGGAGCCTACGAGCAGTACTTC; CDR3: CAIRAGTGAGAYEQYF
D: .; size: medium-sized; V: TRBV29-1; J: TRBJ2-1; DNA: TGCAGCGTTGGGGCTATAGGGGACAATGAGCAGTTCTTC; CDR3: CSVGAIGDNEQFF
D: TRBD1; size: many; V: TRBV28; J: TRBJ1-5; DNA: TGTGCCAGCAGCCTGGGACAGGGTGGCAATCAGCCCCAGCATTTT; CDR3: CASSLGQGGNQPQHF
D: .; size: few; V: TRBV6-1; J: TRBJ2-3; DNA: TGTGCCAGCAGATCCCCAGGGGGGGGCCCCCTGGGGGATACGCAGTATTTT; CDR3: CASRSPGGGPLGDTQYF
D: .; size: many; V: TRBV20-1; J: TRBJ1-2; DNA: TGCAGTGCTAGAGATCAGGGGCCCCATGGCTACACCTTC; CDR3: CSARDQGPHGYTF
D: TRBD1; size: many; V: TRBV6-6; J: TRBJ1-1; DNA: TGTGCCGGGAGTGACCGGACAGGGATTAGTGAAGCTTTCTTT; CDR3: CAGSDRTGISEAFF
D: TRBD2; size: .; V: TRBV18; J: TRBJ2-2; DNA: TGTGCCAGCTCACCACTTACTAGCGGGGCTGCGAACACCGGGGAGCTGTTTTTT; CDR3: CASSPLTSGAANTGELFF
D: TRBD1; size: many; V: TRBV20-1; J: TRBJ2-7; DNA: TGCAGTGCTAGACGAGAACCGGGGACAGGGGGCCTGGTCTACGAGCAGTACTTC; CDR3: CSARREPGTGGLVYEQYF
D: .; size: many; V: TRBV5-5; J: TRBJ1-4; DNA: TGTGCCAGCAGCACGGCAATGACGGTGAATGAAAAACTGTTTTTT; CDR3: CASSTAMTVNEKLFF
D: .; size: many; V: TRBV7-2; J: TRBJ2-5; DNA: TGTGCCAGCACCTCCGGGTCGGATCGAGGGGAGACCCAGTACTTC; CDR3: CASTSGSDRGETQYF
D: .; size: few; V: TRBV5-4; J: TRBJ1-3; DNA: TGTGCCAGCAGCGGGAGGGACACCAACTCTGGAAACACCATATATTTT; CDR3: CASSGRDTNSGNTIYF
D: .; size: many; V: TRBV28; J: TRBJ2-7; DNA: TGTGCCAGCAGTTCCATAAACAGGGCCGCGATCCACGAGCAGTACTTC; CDR3: CASSSINRAAIHEQYF
D: .; size: many; V: TRBV7-9; J: TRBJ2-6; DNA: TGTGCCAGCACCAAGCAGGGGGGGCCTGGGGCCAACGTCCTGACTTTC; CDR3: CASTKQGGPGANVLTF
D: .; size: many; V: TRBV5-1; J: TRBJ2-5; DNA: TGCGCCAGCAGCTTGCCCCCCCCAGAAGAGACCCAGTACTTC; CDR3: CASSLPPPEETQYF
D: TRBD1; size: many; V: TRBV7-6; J: TRBJ2-7; DNA: TGTGCCAGCAGCTTAGGGAAACCGGGACAGGTTTCCTACGAGCAGTACTTC; CDR3: CASSLGKPGQVSYEQYF
D: .; size: many; V: TRBV18; J: TRBJ2-7; DNA: TGTGCCAGCTCACCGGCCTTGCAAGGGTACGACGAGCAGTACTTC; CDR3: CASSPALQGYDEQYF
D: .; size: many; V: TRBV20-1; J: TRBJ2-5; DNA: TGCAGTTGGGGGCCTCAGACCCAGTACTTC; CDR3: CSWGPQTQYF
D: TRBD1; size: many; V: TRBV12-3/TRBV12-4; J: TRBJ1-1; DNA: TGTGCCAGCAGACCTTACCAGGGGGAAGGCACTGAAGCTTTCTTT; CDR3: CASRPYQGEGTEAFF
D: TRBD1; size: many; V: TRBV5-1; J: TRBJ2-1; DNA: TGCGCCAGCAGCTCGACCGGGACAGGGGAAAATGAGCAGTTCTTC; CDR3: CASSSTGTGENEQFF
D: TRBD1; size: many; V: TRBV6-5; J: TRBJ2-7; DNA: TGTGCCAGCAGTCGGACAGGGAAGTACGAGCAGTACTTC; CDR3: CASSRTGKYEQYF
D: .; size: many; V: TRBV5-1; J: TRBJ1-1; DNA: TGCGCCAGCAGCTTGGACAGAGATTCTGGGGCTTTCTTT; CDR3: CASSLDRDSGAFF
D: TRBD2; size: many; V: TRBV5-1; J: TRBJ2-2; DNA: TGCGCCAGCAGCGACACTAGCGTTGGCACCGGGGAGCTGTTTTTT; CDR3: CASSDTSVGTGELFF
D: .; size: many; V: TRBV7-2; J: TRBJ2-1; DNA: TGTGCCAGCAGCCCAGTCCTGGATGGGATCGATGAGCAGTTCTTC; CDR3: CASSPVLDGIDEQFF
D: .; size: many; V: TRBV5-1; J: TRBJ2-3; DNA: TGCGCCAGCAACCTACAGGGTGCGAGCGCGGATACGCAGTATTTT; CDR3: CASNLQGASADTQYF
D: .; size: many; V: TRBV6-1; J: TRBJ2-5; DNA: TGTGCCAGGCGGAACCGGGAGACCCAGTACTTC; CDR3: CARRNRETQYF
D: TRBD2; size: many; V: TRBV20-1; J: TRBJ2-1; DNA: TGCAGTGCTAGAGCTCTAGCGGGGGGTAGCTCCTACAATGAGCAGTTCTTC; CDR3: CSARALAGGSSYNEQFF
D: .; size: many; V: TRBV4-1; J: TRBJ1-1; DNA: TGCGCCAGCAGCCAAGACGAGGGTATGGGCACTGAAGCTTTCTTT; CDR3: CASSQDEGMGTEAFF
D: .; size: many; V: TRBV29-1; J: TRBJ1-2; DNA: TGCAGCGTTGAGAGGCAAATCCCACCCCCTACTAACTATGGCTACACCTTC; CDR3: CSVERQIPPPTNYGYTF
D: .; size: many; V: TRBV6-6; J: TRBJ1-1; DNA: TGTGCCAGCAGTTACGGTTCAAAGGGGCAGGGGACTGAAGCTTTCTTT; CDR3: CASSYGSKGQGTEAFF